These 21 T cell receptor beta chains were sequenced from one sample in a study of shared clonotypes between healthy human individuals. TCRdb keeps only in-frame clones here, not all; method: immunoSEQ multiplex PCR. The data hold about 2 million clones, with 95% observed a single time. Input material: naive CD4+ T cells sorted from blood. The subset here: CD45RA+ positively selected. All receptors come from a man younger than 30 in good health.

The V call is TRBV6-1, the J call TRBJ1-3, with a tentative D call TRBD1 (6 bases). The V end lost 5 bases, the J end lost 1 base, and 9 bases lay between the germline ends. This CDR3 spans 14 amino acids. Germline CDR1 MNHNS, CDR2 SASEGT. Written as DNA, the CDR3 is TGTGCCAGCAGTTATGGACAGTCTGGAAACACCATATATTTT. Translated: CASSYGQSGNTIYF.

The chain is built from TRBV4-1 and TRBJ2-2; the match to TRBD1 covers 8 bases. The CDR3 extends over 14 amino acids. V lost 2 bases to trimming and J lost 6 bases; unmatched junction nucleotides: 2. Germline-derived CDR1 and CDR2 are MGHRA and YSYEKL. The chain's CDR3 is CASSQRTGSGELFF. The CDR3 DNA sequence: TGCGCCAGCAGCCAACGGACAGGGTCCGGGGAGCTGTTTTTT.

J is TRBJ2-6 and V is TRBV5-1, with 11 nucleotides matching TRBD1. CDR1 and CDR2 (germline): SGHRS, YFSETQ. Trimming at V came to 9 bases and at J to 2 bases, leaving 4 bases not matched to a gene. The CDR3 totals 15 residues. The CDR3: CATGQGAAGANVLTF. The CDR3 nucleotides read TGCGCCACCGGACAGGGGGCGGCTGGGGCCAACGTCCTGACTTTC. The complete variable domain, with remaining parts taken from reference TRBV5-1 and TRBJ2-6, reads KAGVTQTPRYLIKTRGQQVTLSCSPISGHRSVSWYQQTPGQGLQFLFEYFSETQRNKGNFPGRFSGRQFSNSRSEMNVSTLELGDSALYLCATGQGAAGANVLTFGAGSRLTVL.

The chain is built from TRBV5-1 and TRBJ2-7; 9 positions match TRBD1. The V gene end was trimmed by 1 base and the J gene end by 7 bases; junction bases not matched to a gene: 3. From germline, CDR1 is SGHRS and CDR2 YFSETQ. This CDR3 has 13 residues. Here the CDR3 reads CASSLNRGREQYF. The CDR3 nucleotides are TGCGCCAGCAGCTTGAACAGGGGGCGGGAGCAGTACTTC.

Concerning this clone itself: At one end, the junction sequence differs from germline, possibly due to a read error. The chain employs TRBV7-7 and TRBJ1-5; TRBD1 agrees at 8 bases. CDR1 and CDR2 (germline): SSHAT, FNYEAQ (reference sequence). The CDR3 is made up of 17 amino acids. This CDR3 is CASSLVYGQGSNQPQHF. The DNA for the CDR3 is TGTGCTAGCAGCTTAGTCTACGGACAGGGAAGCAATCAGCCCCAGCATTTT.

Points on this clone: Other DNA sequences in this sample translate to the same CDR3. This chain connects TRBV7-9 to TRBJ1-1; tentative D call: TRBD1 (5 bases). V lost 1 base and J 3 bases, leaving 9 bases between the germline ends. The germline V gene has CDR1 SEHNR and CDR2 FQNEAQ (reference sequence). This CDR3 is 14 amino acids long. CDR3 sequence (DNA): TGTGCCAGCAGCTTAGGAGGCAGGGACACTGAAGCTTTCTTT. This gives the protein CASSLGGRDTEAFF.

CDR3 sequence reads: CASSPEGPGGSGNTIYF. The CDR3 coding sequence is TGCGCCAGCAGCCCGGAGGGGCCCGGCGGCTCTGGAAACACCATATATTTT. The chain recombines TRBV4-1 with TRBJ1-3; D possibly corresponds to TRBD1 (5 bases). CDR1 and CDR2 from the germline V gene are MGHRA and YSYEKL. The CDR3 runs to 17 residues. Trimming removed 4 bases from V and 0 bases from J, with 16 bases in between.

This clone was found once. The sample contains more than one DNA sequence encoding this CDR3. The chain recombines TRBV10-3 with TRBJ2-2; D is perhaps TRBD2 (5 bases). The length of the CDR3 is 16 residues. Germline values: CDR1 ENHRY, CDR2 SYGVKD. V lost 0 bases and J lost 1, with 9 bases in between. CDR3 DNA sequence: TGTGCCATCAGTGAGTCGACTCGGGGGAACACCGGGGAGCTGTTTTTT. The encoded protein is CAISESTRGNTGELFF.

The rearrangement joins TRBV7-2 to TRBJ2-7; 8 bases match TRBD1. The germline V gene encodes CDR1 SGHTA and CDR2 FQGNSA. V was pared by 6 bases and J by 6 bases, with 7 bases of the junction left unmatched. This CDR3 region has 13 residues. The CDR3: CASSEGQVGEQYF. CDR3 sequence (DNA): TGTGCCAGCAGTGAGGGACAGGTAGGCGAGCAGTACTTC.

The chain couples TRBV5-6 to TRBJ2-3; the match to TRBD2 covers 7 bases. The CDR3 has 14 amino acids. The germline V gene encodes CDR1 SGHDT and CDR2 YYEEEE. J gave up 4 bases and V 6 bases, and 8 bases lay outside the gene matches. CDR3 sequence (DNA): TGTGCCAGCATGCGGGGGAGCGGGGCAGATACGCAGTATTTT. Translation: CASMRGSGADTQYF.

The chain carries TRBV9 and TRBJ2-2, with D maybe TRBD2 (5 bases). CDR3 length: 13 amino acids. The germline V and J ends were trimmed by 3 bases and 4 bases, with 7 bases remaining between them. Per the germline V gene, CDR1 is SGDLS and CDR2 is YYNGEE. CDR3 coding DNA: TGTGCCAGCAGCGCTGGGAGCACCGGGGAGCTGTTTTTT. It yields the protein CASSAGSTGELFF.

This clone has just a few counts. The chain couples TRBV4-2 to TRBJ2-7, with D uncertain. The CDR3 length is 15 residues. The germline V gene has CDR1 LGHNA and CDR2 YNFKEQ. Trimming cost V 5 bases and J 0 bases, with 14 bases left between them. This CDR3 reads CASSLVTVYSYEQYF. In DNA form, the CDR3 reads TGTGCCAGCAGCTTGGTAACAGTATACTCCTACGAGCAGTACTTC.

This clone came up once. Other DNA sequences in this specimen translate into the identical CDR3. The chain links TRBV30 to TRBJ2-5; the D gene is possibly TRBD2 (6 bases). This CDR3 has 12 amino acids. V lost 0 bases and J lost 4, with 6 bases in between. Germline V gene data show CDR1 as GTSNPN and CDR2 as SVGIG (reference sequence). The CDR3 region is CAWSVGGETQYF. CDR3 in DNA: TGTGCCTGGAGTGTCGGGGGAGAGACCCAGTACTTC.

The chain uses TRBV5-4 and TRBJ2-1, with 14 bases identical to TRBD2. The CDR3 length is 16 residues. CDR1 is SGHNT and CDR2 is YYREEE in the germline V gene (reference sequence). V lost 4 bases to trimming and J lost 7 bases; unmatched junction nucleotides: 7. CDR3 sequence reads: CASSAGLAGGSNEQFF. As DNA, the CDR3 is TGTGCCAGCAGCGCCGGACTAGCGGGAGGATCGAATGAGCAGTTCTTC.

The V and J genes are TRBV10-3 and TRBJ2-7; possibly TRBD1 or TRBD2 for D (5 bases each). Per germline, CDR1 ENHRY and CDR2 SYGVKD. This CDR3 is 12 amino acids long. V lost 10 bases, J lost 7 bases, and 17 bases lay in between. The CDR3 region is CASRPGTGEQYF. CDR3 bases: TGTGCCAGCAGGCCCGGGACGGGGGAGCAGTACTTC.

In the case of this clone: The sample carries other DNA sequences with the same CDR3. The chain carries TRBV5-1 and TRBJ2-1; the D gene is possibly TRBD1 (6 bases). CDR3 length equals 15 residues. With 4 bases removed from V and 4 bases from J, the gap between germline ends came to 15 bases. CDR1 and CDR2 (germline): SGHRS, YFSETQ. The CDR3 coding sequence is TGCGCCAGCAGCCCTACAGGGACCTCGTACAATGAGCAGTTCTTC. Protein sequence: CASSPTGTSYNEQFF.

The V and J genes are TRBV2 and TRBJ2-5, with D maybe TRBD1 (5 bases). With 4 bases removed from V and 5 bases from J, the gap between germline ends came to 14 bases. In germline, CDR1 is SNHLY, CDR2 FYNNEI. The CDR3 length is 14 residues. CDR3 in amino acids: CASSGRGPQETQYF. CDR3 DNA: TGTGCCAGCAGTGGAAGGGGTCCCCAGGAGACCCAGTACTTC.

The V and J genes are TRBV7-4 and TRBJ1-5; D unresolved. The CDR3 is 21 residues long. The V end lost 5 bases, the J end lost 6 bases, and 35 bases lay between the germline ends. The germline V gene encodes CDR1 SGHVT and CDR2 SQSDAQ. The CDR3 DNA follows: TGTGCCAGCAGCCATCGAAGACACGGGAAAGCGGGGTGGGAGCTAGGTCAGCCCCAGCATTTT. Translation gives CASSHRRHGKAGWELGQPQHF.

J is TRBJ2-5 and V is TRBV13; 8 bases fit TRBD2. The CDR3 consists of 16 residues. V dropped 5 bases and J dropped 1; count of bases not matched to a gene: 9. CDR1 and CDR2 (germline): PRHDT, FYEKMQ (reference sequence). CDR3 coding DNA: TGTGCCAGCAGCCCCCTAGGAGCGGGGGCCCAAGAGACCCAGTACTTC. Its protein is CASSPLGAGAQETQYF.

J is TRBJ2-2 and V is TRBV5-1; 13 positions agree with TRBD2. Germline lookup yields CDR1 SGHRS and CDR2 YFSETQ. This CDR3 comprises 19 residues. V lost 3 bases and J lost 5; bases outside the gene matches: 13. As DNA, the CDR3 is TGCGCCAGCAGCTCCTCTACCCACTGGACTAGCGGGAGAACCGGGGAGCTGTTTTTT. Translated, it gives CASSSSTHWTSGRTGELFF.

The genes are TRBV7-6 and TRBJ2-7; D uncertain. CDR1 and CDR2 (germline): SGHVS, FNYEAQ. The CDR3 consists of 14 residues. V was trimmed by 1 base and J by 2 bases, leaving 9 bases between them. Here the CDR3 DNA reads TGTGCCAGCAGCTTAGTCCGTGGAACCTACGAGCAGTACTTC. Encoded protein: CASSLVRGTYEQYF.